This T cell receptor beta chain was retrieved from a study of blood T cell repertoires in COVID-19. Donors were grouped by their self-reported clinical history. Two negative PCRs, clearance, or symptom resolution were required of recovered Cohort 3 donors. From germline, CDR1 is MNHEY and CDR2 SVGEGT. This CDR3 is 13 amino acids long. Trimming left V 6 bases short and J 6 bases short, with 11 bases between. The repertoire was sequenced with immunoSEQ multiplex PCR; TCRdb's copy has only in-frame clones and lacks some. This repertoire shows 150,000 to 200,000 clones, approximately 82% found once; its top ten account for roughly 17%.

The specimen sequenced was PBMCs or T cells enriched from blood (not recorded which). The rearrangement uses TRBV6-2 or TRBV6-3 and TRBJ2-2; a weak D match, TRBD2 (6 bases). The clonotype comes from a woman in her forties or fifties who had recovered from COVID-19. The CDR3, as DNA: TGTGCCAGCAGCCCTGGAGGGGCCGGGGAGCTGTTTTTT. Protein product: CASSPGGAGELFF.